The 27 T cell receptor beta chains below come from one sample, sequenced in a study of blood T cell repertoires in COVID-19 (dated by TCRdb to between 2020 and 2021). Libraries came from the immunoSEQ multiplex PCR assay. The table comes from immuneACCESS by way of TCRdb, which keeps in-frame sequences with V and J called. Part of the clones is missing from these tables; in studies checked, under half for an unresolved V gene and the rest for unknown reasons. This sample is represented by over 150,000 clones; about 88% of them were singletons. Approximately 2% of the sample rests with the top ten. Sequenced sample: peripheral blood. The receptor source for this set is a man between 50 and 59 years old who had recovered from COVID-19.

This sequence joins TRBV28 and TRBJ1-1; D is possibly TRBD1 (5 bases). V dropped 6 bases and J dropped 0 bases, with 11 bases sitting between them. The CDR3 length is 14 residues. CDR1 is MDHEN, CDR2 SYDVKM, per germline. The CDR3 is CASSLQAMNTEAFF. The CDR3 coding sequence is TGTGCCAGCAGCCTACAGGCTATGAACACTGAAGCTTTCTTT.

The chain uses TRBV27 and TRBJ1-1; 8 nucleotides agree with TRBD1. CDR3 length: 15 residues. Germline lookup yields CDR1 MNHEY and CDR2 SMNVEV (reference sequence). With V trimmed by 6 bases and J by 1 base, 7 bases remained unmatched. The DNA of the CDR3 is TGTGCCAGCAGCATTAACAGGGGGGGGAACACTGAAGCTTTCTTT. It yields the protein CASSINRGGNTEAFF.

V gene TRBV27 combines with J gene TRBJ2-2; TRBD1 matches 7 bases. CDR1 is MNHEY and CDR2 is SMNVEV in the germline V gene (reference sequence). This CDR3 is built from 15 residues. Trimming at V came to 6 bases and at J to 4 bases, leaving 8 bases not matched to a gene. In nucleotides, the CDR3 is TGTGCCAGCAGGGGTGACAGGGTAGGCACCGGGGAGCTGTTTTTT. This gives the protein CASRGDRVGTGELFF.

The chain uses TRBV6-5 and TRBJ1-5; D is unclear. This CDR3 region has 15 residues. Trimming pared 8 bases from V and 2 bases from J, leaving 16 bases between. Looked up from germline, CDR1 is MNHEY and CDR2 is SVGAGI. The CDR3 nucleotides are TGTGCCAGCTCCCCGCGACTTAGCGGCAATCAGCCCCAGCATTTT. Its translation: CASSPRLSGNQPQHF.

V gene TRBV4-1 combines with J gene TRBJ2-1; a weak D match, TRBD2 (5 bases). Germline CDR1 MGHRA, CDR2 YSYEKL. This CDR3 spans 14 amino acids. Trimming left V 1 base short and J 6 bases short, with 10 bases between. CDR3 amino acids: CASSQAPGINEQFF. For the CDR3, the DNA is TGCGCCAGCAGCCAAGCTCCGGGAATCAATGAGCAGTTCTTC.

The rearrangement uses TRBV28 and TRBJ1-6; possibly TRBD1 for D (5 bases). Germline V gene lookup returns CDR1 MDHEN and CDR2 SYDVKM. The V end lost 1 base, the J end lost 13 bases, and 20 bases lay between the germline ends. The CDR3 runs 16 residues. The CDR3 DNA reads as TGTGCCAGCAGTTTATCTATGCCCAGGGAAGACGGCCCCCTCCACTTT. Its translation: CASSLSMPREDGPLHF.

The V and J genes are TRBV4-3 and TRBJ1-5; D gene uncertain. Germline V gene data show CDR1 as LGHNA and CDR2 as YSLEER. With 0 bases removed from V and 4 bases from J, the gap between germline ends came to 7 bases. This CDR3 region has 14 residues. In DNA form, the CDR3 reads TGCGCCAGCAGCCAAGAACCCAGAAATCAGCCCCAGCATTTT. This codes for CASSQEPRNQPQHF.

The genes are TRBV5-1 and TRBJ1-3, with 8 bases aligning to TRBD1. CDR3 size: 16 residues. Germline CDR1 is SGHRS and CDR2 is YFSETQ. V gave up 3 bases and J gave up 0 bases; unmatched junction bases: 5. The CDR3 spells CASSSGTGGSGNTIYF. The CDR3 DNA follows: TGCGCCAGCAGCTCCGGGACAGGAGGCTCTGGAAACACCATATATTTT.

The chain recombines TRBV5-1 with TRBJ1-1; TRBD1 aligns across 7 bases. Per germline, CDR1 SGHRS and CDR2 YFSETQ. V dropped 0 bases and J dropped 6; count of bases not matched to a gene: 2. The CDR3 is 13 residues long. Here the CDR3 reads CASSLEGGPEAFF. The CDR3 nucleotides read TGCGCCAGCAGCTTGGAAGGGGGCCCTGAAGCTTTCTTT.

This chain uses TRBV11-2 with TRBJ1-2; D gene uncertain. Per germline, CDR1 SGHAT and CDR2 FQNNGV. This CDR3 is built from 14 residues. The germline V and J ends were trimmed by 5 bases and 2 bases, with 12 bases remaining between them. CDR3 DNA: TGTGCCAGCAGCATCAGGTCGGCAAACTATGGCTACACCTTC. This codes for CASSIRSANYGYTF.

This rearrangement joins TRBV5-4 to TRBJ1-4; maybe TRBD1 (5 bases). CDR1 and CDR2 (germline): SGHNT, YYREEE (reference sequence). The germline V and J ends were trimmed by 4 bases and 4 bases, with 5 bases remaining between them. This CDR3 spans 12 amino acids. CDR3 in DNA: TGTGCCAGCAGCCAGGGTAATGAAAAACTGTTTTTT. It is translated as CASSQGNEKLFF.

The chain combines TRBV1 with TRBJ2-7; the D call of TRBD1 is as the table states it, not checked on the DNA. TRBV1 is a pseudogene locus. The CDR3 is made up of 14 amino acids. CDR3: CTSSQDVRGREQYF. In DNA form, the CDR3 reads TGCACCAGCAGCCAAGATGTCAGGGGGCGGGAGCAGTACTTC.

This clone has just a few counts. The V gene is TRBV19, the J gene TRBJ2-7, with 8 bases matching TRBD2. The CDR3 is 17 residues long. Trimming cost V 0 bases and J 5 bases; bases outside gene matches: 12. Looked up from germline, CDR1 is LNHDA and CDR2 is SQIVND (reference sequence). The CDR3 nucleotides are TGTGCCAGTAGTATAGATTTGTCCAGCGGGAGATGGGACGAGCAGTACTTC. Its protein is CASSIDLSSGRWDEQYF.

This chain joins TRBV2 and TRBJ1-2, with 7 bases aligning to TRBD1. V was pared by 1 base and J by 8 bases, with 4 bases of the junction left unmatched. CDR3 length equals 13 residues. Per the germline V gene, CDR1 is SNHLY and CDR2 is FYNNEI. The CDR3 DNA is TGTGCCAGCAGTGAAGAGACAGGGACGGGCTACACCTTC. Its translation: CASSEETGTGYTF.

The rearrangement joins TRBV24-1 to TRBJ2-1, with 7 bases lining up with TRBD1. This CDR3 contains 14 residues. Trimming removed 4 bases from V and 4 bases from J; junction bases left unmatched: 3. The germline V gene has CDR1 KGHDR and CDR2 SFDVKD. CDR3 bases: TGTGCCACCAGTGAAGCGGACAGGTACAATGAGCAGTTCTTC. Translating gives CATSEADRYNEQFF.

This chain uses TRBV6-1 with TRBJ1-6; D may be TRBD1 (5 bases). V gave up 4 bases and J gave up 0 bases, with 16 bases separating them. The CDR3 has 18 residues. Germline assignment: CDR1 MNHNS and CDR2 SASEGT. CDR3 coding DNA: TGTGCCAGCAGTGGTGGCGGACAAAGGAGCTCCTATAATTCACCCCTCCACTTT. Encoded protein: CASSGGGQRSSYNSPLHF.

CDR3 nucleotides: TGTGCCAGCAGCTCAGAACTAGGGAGGCACAATGAGCAGTTCTTC. It yields the protein CASSSELGRHNEQFF. This chain uses TRBV7-2 with TRBJ2-1; a possible D gene is TRBD2 (6 bases). V lost 4 bases and J lost 5, with 15 bases in between. Germline-derived CDR1 and CDR2 are SGHTA and FQGNSA. CDR3 length equals 15 residues.

The J gene is TRBJ1-4, the V gene TRBV27, with D unclear. CDR3 size: 14 residues. Trimming took 5 bases from V and 5 from J, leaving 12 bases between them. The germline gives CDR1 MNHEY, CDR2 SMNVEV (reference sequence). This CDR3 is CASSPSIRNEKLFF. CDR3 in DNA: TGTGCCAGCAGTCCGTCAATACGGAATGAAAAACTGTTTTTT. The entire variable domain, with the rest obtained from reference TRBV27 and TRBJ1-4, is as follows: EAQVTQNPRYLITVTGKKLTVTCSQNMNHEYMSWYRQDPGLGLRQIYYSMNVEVTDKGDVPEGYKVSRKEKRNFPLILESPSPNQTSLYFCASSPSIRNEKLFFGSGTQLSVL.

The J gene is TRBJ2-7, the V gene TRBV23-1; maybe TRBD2 (6 bases). TRBV23-1 is an ORF, and what it does is uncertain. The V gene lost 6 bases and the J gene lost 0 bases, with 15 bases spanning the gap. This CDR3 contains 15 residues. CDR3 sequence (DNA): TGCGCCAGCAGCCATAAAAGGACTACCTCCTACGAGCAGTACTTC. This gives the protein CASSHKRTTSYEQYF.

This clone was found a few times. This sequence joins TRBV7-2 and TRBJ2-2; D is ambiguous. The CDR3 consists of 15 residues. V was shortened by 3 bases and J by 1 base, with 9 bases between the two germline ends. CDR1 is SGHTA, CDR2 FQGNSA, per germline. CDR3 in amino acids: CASSFYLWNTGELFF. CDR3 in DNA: TGTGCCAGCAGCTTCTATCTATGGAACACCGGGGAGCTGTTTTTT. Complete variable domain (other parts from reference TRBV7-2 and TRBJ2-2): GAGVSQSPSNKVTEKGKDVELRCDPISGHTALYWYRQSLGQGLEFLIYFQGNSAPDKSGLPSDRFSAERTGGSVSTLTIQRTQQEDSAVYLCASSFYLWNTGELFFGEGSRLTVL.

This clone has only a few counts. This chain joins TRBV2 and TRBJ1-3, with TRBD1 matching 9 bases. The V gene end was trimmed by 4 bases and the J gene end by 7 bases; junction bases not matched to a gene: 5. Germline V CDR1 and CDR2: SNHLY, FYNNEI. CDR3 length: 14 amino acids. CDR3 sequence (DNA): TGTGCCAGCAGTGGGACAGGGGCGTTCAACACCATATATTTT. Translated: CASSGTGAFNTIYF.

This rearrangement joins TRBV18 to TRBJ2-3; 10 bases fit TRBD2. The length of the CDR3 is 16 residues. The trim removed 3 bases at V and 2 bases at J, leaving 5 bases unmatched. Germline-derived CDR1 and CDR2 are KGHSH and LQKENI. CDR3 loop: CASSPISGGPTDTQYF. The CDR3 nucleotides read TGTGCCAGCTCACCCATTAGCGGGGGGCCCACAGATACGCAGTATTTT.

The CDR3 region has the DNA TGTGCCAGCAGCTTAGGGGACAGGGGTAACACTGAAGCTTTCTTT. This codes for CASSLGDRGNTEAFF. The chain is built from TRBV5-6 and TRBJ1-1; TRBD1 aligns across 10 bases. Germline assignment: CDR1 SGHDT and CDR2 YYEEEE. The trim removed 2 bases at V and 2 bases at J, leaving 3 bases unmatched. This CDR3 region has 15 residues.

The chain uses TRBV11-2 and TRBJ1-2; a weak D match, TRBD1 (6 bases). Germline CDR1 reads SGHAT; CDR2 reads FQNNGV. Deletions cut 4 bases from V and 2 bases from J, with 11 bases between. CDR3 length: 14 amino acids. CDR3 amino acids: CASSSGQINYGYTF. The CDR3 DNA reads TGTGCCAGCAGCTCCGGACAGATCAACTATGGCTACACCTTC. Full variable domain (remainder filled in from reference TRBV11-2 and TRBJ1-2): EAGVAQSPRYKIIEKRQSVAFWCNPISGHATLYWYQQILGQGPKLLIQFQNNGVVDDSQLPKDRFSAERLKGVDSTLKIQPAKLEDSAVYLCASSSGQINYGYTFGSGTRLTVV.

This sequence joins TRBV27 and TRBJ2-7; maybe TRBD1 (6 bases). The germline CDR1 and CDR2 sequences are MNHEY and SMNVEV (reference sequence). There are 12 residues in the CDR3. V lost 5 bases, J lost 4 bases, and 9 bases lay in between. The CDR3 region is CASSTQGYEQYF. CDR3 in DNA: TGTGCCAGCAGTACCCAGGGGTACGAGCAGTACTTC.

The chain combines TRBV4-1 with TRBJ1-5, with D possibly matching TRBD1 (6 bases). In germline, CDR1 is MGHRA, CDR2 YSYEKL. V lost 1 base, J lost 4 bases, and 14 bases lay in between. The CDR3 has 16 residues. CDR3 DNA sequence: TGCGCCAGCAGCCAAGTTATAGCAGGGGCTAATCAGCCCCAGCATTTT. It specifies CASSQVIAGANQPQHF.

This sequence joins TRBV28 and TRBJ2-7; unclear D gene. The V gene lost 2 bases and the J gene lost 7 bases, with 12 bases spanning the gap. Germline V lookup: CDR1 MDHEN, CDR2 SYDVKM. This CDR3 has 13 residues. In nucleotides, the CDR3 is TGTGCCAGCAGTTTAAACTCCTACGAGGAGCAGTACGTC. It specifies CASSLNSYEEQYV.